Below, 25 T cell receptor beta chains from the same sample are listed, as sequenced in a study of T cell responses to AZD1222 COVID-19 vaccine. Assay used: immunoSEQ multiplex PCR; TCRdb lists only in-frame clones, some missing. Of under 150,000 clones detected, 75% to 95% appear once; the ten largest clones hold approximately 2.1%. The specimen was peripheral blood, collected 28 days after the second AZD1222 dose. These receptors were collected from an adult who received the AZD1222 COVID-19 vaccine.

The rearrangement uses TRBV19 and TRBJ2-5, with no clear D. Germline-derived CDR1 and CDR2 are LNHDA and SQIVND (reference sequence). The ends were cut back, 3 bases at V and 2 bases at J, with 10 bases in the middle. The length of the CDR3 is 14 residues. The CDR3 protein is CASSMWAAQETQYF. CDR3 in DNA: TGTGCCAGTAGTATGTGGGCGGCACAAGAGACCCAGTACTTC.

This chain links TRBV3-1 (or the pseudogene TRBV3-2) with TRBJ2-7, with TRBD1 matching 10 bases. Germline V lookup: CDR1 LGHDT, CDR2 YNNKEL (reference sequence). Trimming removed 3 bases from V and 2 bases from J; junction bases left unmatched: 7. CDR3 length: 16 residues. The CDR3 DNA follows: TGTGCCAGCAGCCAGTTGGCCGGGACAGGGGCCTACGAGCAGTACTTC. Its protein is CASSQLAGTGAYEQYF.

CDR3 coding DNA: TGTGCCAGCAGCAAACAGGGAAGTGCGCAAGAGACCCAGTACTTC. Translated, it gives CASSKQGSAQETQYF. This chain connects TRBV7-3 to TRBJ2-5; possible D gene TRBD1, 6 bases. CDR3 length: 15 residues. Per the germline V gene, CDR1 is SGHTA and CDR2 is FQGTGA. V gave up 5 bases and J gave up 2 bases, with 15 bases separating them.

The chain recombines TRBV6-2 or TRBV6-3 with TRBJ2-3; 8 bases align to TRBD1. J lost 2 bases, V lost 6 bases, and 10 bases had no gene match. CDR1 and CDR2 (germline): MNHEY, SVGEGT. The CDR3 is 16 amino acids. CDR3 amino acids: CASSPRQGSTTDTQYF. The CDR3 nucleotides read TGTGCCAGCAGCCCCAGACAGGGGTCGACCACAGATACGCAGTATTTT.

V usage is TRBV19 and J usage is TRBJ1-5; D may be TRBD1 (5 bases). Trimming pared 6 bases from V and 2 bases from J, leaving 23 bases between. CDR1 is LNHDA, CDR2 SQIVND, per germline (reference sequence). This CDR3 has 18 residues. CDR3 in amino acids: CASRPSSYGRAGNQPQHF. The CDR3 DNA is TGTGCCAGTAGACCGAGTAGTTATGGCAGGGCGGGCAATCAGCCCCAGCATTTT.

The J gene is TRBJ1-2, the V gene TRBV6-6; D call uncertain. In germline, CDR1 is MNHNY, CDR2 SVGAGI (reference sequence). V was cut by 4 bases and J by 13 bases, with 19 bases left in between. The CDR3 is 13 amino acids. The CDR3 reads CASSFGAYLWLTF. CDR3 coding DNA: TGTGCCAGCAGTTTTGGAGCTTACCTATGGCTCACCTTC.

V gene TRBV30 combines with J gene TRBJ1-2; TRBD1 matches at 8 bases. The CDR3 runs 14 residues. Germline V gene sequence: CDR1 GTSNPN, CDR2 SVGIG (reference sequence). Trimming cost V 0 bases and J 7 bases; bases outside gene matches: 7. In DNA form, the CDR3 reads TGTGCCTGGAGTGTTCAGGGGGCGTTGGCTGGCTACACCTTC. The encoded protein is CAWSVQGALAGYTF.

The rearrangement links TRBV15 to TRBJ1-2; no firm D call. The germline CDR1 and CDR2 sequences are LNHNV and YYDKDF (reference sequence). V shed 7 bases and J shed 4 bases, with 13 bases lying between them. The CDR3 runs to 13 residues. The CDR3 region has the DNA TGTGCCACCACCCCCGACGGATCCTATGGCTACACCTTC. This sequence encodes CATTPDGSYGYTF. The whole variable domain, filled in from reference TRBV15 and TRBJ1-2, reads DAMVIQNPRYQVTQFGKPVTLSCSQTLNHNVMYWYQQKSSQAPKLLFHYYDKDFNNEADTPDNFQSRRPNTSFCFLDIRSPGLGDTAMYLCATTPDGSYGYTFGSGTRLTVV.

This sequence joins TRBV19 and TRBJ1-6; maybe TRBD1 (6 bases). Germline V gene sequence: CDR1 LNHDA, CDR2 SQIVND (reference sequence). The CDR3 loop spans 15 amino acids. Trimming stripped 1 base from V and 10 bases from J, with 14 bases between. The CDR3 DNA reads TGTGCCAGTAGTATAGGGGCTGGGGGGCTCTCACCCCTCCACTTT. This codes for CASSIGAGGLSPLHF.

The chain is built from TRBV19 and TRBJ2-2, with D maybe TRBD2 (5 bases). V was trimmed by 4 bases and J by 1 base, leaving 7 bases between them. The CDR3 extends over 14 amino acids. CDR1 LNHDA and CDR2 SQIVND come from the germline V gene (reference sequence). The CDR3 nucleotides are TGTGCCAGTAGTAGAGGAGGGAACACCGGGGAGCTGTTTTTT. Translating gives CASSRGGNTGELFF. The complete variable domain, with remaining parts taken from reference TRBV19 and TRBJ2-2, reads DGGITQSPKYLFRKEGQNVTLSCEQNLNHDAMYWYRQDPGQGLRLIYYSQIVNDFQKGDIAEGYSVSREKKESFPLTVTSAQKNPTAFYLCASSRGGNTGELFFGEGSRLTVL.

The V call is TRBV6-6, the J call TRBJ2-2; TRBD1 matches 8 bases. CDR3 size: 15 residues. V lost 6 bases, J lost 7 bases, and 10 bases stayed unmatched. Germline V gene sequence: CDR1 MNHNY, CDR2 SVGAGI (reference sequence). DNA for the CDR3: TGTGCCAGCAGACCTTGGACAGGGTTCGGCGGGGAGCTGTTTTTT. It is translated as CASRPWTGFGGELFF.

The chain carries TRBV6-5 and TRBJ1-2; possible D gene TRBD1, 6 bases. V dropped 8 bases and J dropped 3 bases, with 16 bases sitting between them. Germline CDR1 MNHEY, CDR2 SVGAGI. The length of the CDR3 is 14 residues. CDR3 bases: TGTGCCAGCGGGCAAGGACAGCTCCACTATGGCTACACCTTC. Its protein is CASGQGQLHYGYTF.

This clone is a singleton in its sample. One junction end does not reproduce the germline sequence, and a read error may be involved. The rearrangement links TRBV11-2 to TRBJ1-1; the D is unclear. This CDR3 comprises 14 residues. Germline V gene data show CDR1 as SGHAT and CDR2 as FQNNGV. In nucleotides, the CDR3 is TGTGCCAGCAGCCTAGACTTCCGCGACACTGAAGCTTTCTTT. Translating it yields CASSLDFRDTEAFF.

The chain is built from TRBV11-3 and TRBJ2-2, with D uncertain. Germline CDR1 reads SGHNT; CDR2 reads YENEEA. The CDR3 has 18 residues. V lost 1 base and J lost 0, with 15 bases in between. CDR3 protein: CASSLAIGFVANTGELFF. The CDR3 nucleotides are TGTGCCAGCAGCTTAGCGATTGGCTTCGTCGCGAACACCGGGGAGCTGTTTTTT.

The CDR3 region has the DNA TGTGCCAGCAGCTTAACGGCGGGGCTCAGGGGCGAGCAGTACTTC. This gives the protein CASSLTAGLRGEQYF. V usage is TRBV7-8 and J usage is TRBJ2-7, with D perhaps given as TRBD1 or TRBD2 (6 bases each). Germline V gene data show CDR1 as SGHVS and CDR2 as FQNEAQ. CDR3 length: 15 residues. Trimming removed 2 bases at V and 6 bases at J, with 17 bases between.

The chain uses TRBV2 and TRBJ1-1, with D possibly matching TRBD1 (5 bases). The CDR3 is 12 residues long. V was clipped by 6 bases and J by 3 bases, with 8 bases between them. Germline V gene lookup returns CDR1 SNHLY and CDR2 FYNNEI. The CDR3 spells CASSGTYTEAFF. CDR3 bases: TGTGCCAGCAGCGGGACTTACACTGAAGCTTTCTTT.

This chain connects TRBV7-2 to TRBJ2-5, with 7 bases lining up with TRBD1. The CDR3 length is 15 residues. Per the germline V gene, CDR1 is SGHTA and CDR2 is FQGNSA. The V and J ends lost 0 bases and 5 bases, in that order; junction bases with no gene match: 6. The CDR3 reads CASSLAGTVGETQYF. The CDR3 DNA is TGTGCCAGCAGCTTAGCCGGGACAGTCGGGGAGACCCAGTACTTC.

J is TRBJ1-5 and V is TRBV4-1; 9 bases are shared with TRBD1. Germline V gene sequence: CDR1 MGHRA, CDR2 YSYEKL. The length of the CDR3 is 16 residues. The trim removed 3 bases at V and 2 bases at J, leaving 5 bases unmatched. CDR3 region: CASSHQTGGGNQPQHF. Written as DNA, the CDR3 is TGCGCCAGCAGCCACCAGACAGGGGGTGGCAATCAGCCCCAGCATTTT.

This rearrangement joins TRBV7-2 to TRBJ2-3, with 10 bases lining up with TRBD2. The germline CDR1 and CDR2 sequences are SGHTA and FQGNSA. The CDR3 runs to 14 residues. The V and J ends lost 1 base and 9 bases, in that order; junction bases with no gene match: 4. DNA of the CDR3: TGTGCCAGCAGCTTAGGGCTAGCGGGAGACACGCAGTATTTT. Translation: CASSLGLAGDTQYF. The variable domain in full, with the rest retrieved from reference TRBV7-2 and TRBJ2-3, is GAGVSQSPSNKVTEKGKDVELRCDPISGHTALYWYRQSLGQGLEFLIYFQGNSAPDKSGLPSDRFSAERTGGSVSTLTIQRTQQEDSAVYLCASSLGLAGDTQYFGPGTRLTVL.

The V gene is TRBV10-3, the J gene TRBJ2-1, with 9 bases identical to TRBD2. This CDR3 region has 16 residues. CDR1 ENHRY and CDR2 SYGVKD come from the germline V gene. Trimming at V came to 3 bases and at J to 5 bases, leaving 8 bases not matched to a gene. CDR3 bases: TGTGCCATCAGTGACGCCGGTAGCGGGAGAGACAATGAGCAGTTCTTC. Translating it yields CAISDAGSGRDNEQFF.

There are a few counts of this clone. The chain links TRBV18 to TRBJ2-5; the match to TRBD1 covers 12 bases. The germline V gene has CDR1 KGHSH and CDR2 LQKENI. The trim removed 4 bases at V and 4 bases at J, leaving 10 bases unmatched. The length of the CDR3 is 17 residues. The CDR3 nucleotides read TGTGCCAGCTCACTGGGGACAGGGGGCGAACCTGGAGAGACCCAGTACTTC. The encoded protein is CASSLGTGGEPGETQYF.

The chain joins TRBV5-1 to TRBJ2-2; 8 bases are shared with TRBD1. The length of the CDR3 is 16 residues. V was pared by 3 bases and J by 0 bases, with 4 bases of the junction left unmatched. Per the germline V gene, CDR1 is SGHRS and CDR2 is YFSETQ. The CDR3 here is CASSSPGQANTGELFF. Here the CDR3 DNA reads TGCGCCAGCAGCTCCCCGGGACAGGCGAACACCGGGGAGCTGTTTTTT. Using reference TRBV5-1 and TRBJ2-2 for the parts outside the CDR3, the full variable domain is KAGVTQTPRYLIKTRGQQVTLSCSPISGHRSVSWYQQTPGQGLQFLFEYFSETQRNKGNFPGRFSGRQFSNSRSEMNVSTLELGDSALYLCASSSPGQANTGELFFGEGSRLTVL.

The chain has TRBV6-5 and TRBJ1-4; D is undetermined. Between the trimmed V and J ends, which lost 6 bases and 2 bases, there was a span of 13 bases. CDR3 size: 15 residues. Per germline, CDR1 MNHEY and CDR2 SVGAGI. The CDR3 protein is CASSSDVWTNEKLFF. In DNA, the CDR3 is TGTGCCAGCAGCTCCGATGTTTGGACTAATGAAAAACTGTTTTTT.

The rearrangement joins TRBV28 to TRBJ1-6; D is possibly TRBD1 (5 bases). The CDR3 has 16 amino acids. Looked up from germline, CDR1 is MDHEN and CDR2 is SYDVKM. Trimming left V 6 bases short and J 8 bases short, with 20 bases between. CDR3 residues: CASSPPGGTQDSPLHF. The DNA of the CDR3 is TGTGCCAGCAGCCCGCCAGGAGGGACCCAGGATTCACCCCTCCACTTT. The full variable domain, rest sourced from reference TRBV28 and TRBJ1-6, is DVKVTQSSRYLVKRTGEKVFLECVQDMDHENMFWYRQDPGLGLRLIYFSYDVKMKEKGDIPEGYSVSREKKERFSLILESASTNQTSMYLCASSPPGGTQDSPLHFGNGTRLTVT.

The chain uses TRBV6-5 and TRBJ1-2; tentative D call: TRBD1 (6 bases). Germline loops: CDR1 MNHEY, CDR2 SVGAGI. Trimming removed 5 bases from V and 3 bases from J, with 10 bases in between. The CDR3 consists of 13 residues. Here the CDR3 reads CASSPDSYYGYTF. For the CDR3, the DNA is TGTGCCAGCAGTCCGGACAGTTACTATGGCTACACCTTC.